Shown below are 20 T cell receptor beta chains from a single sample sequenced in a study of OX40 agonist ivuxolimab in advanced cancers. Sequencing was performed with immunoSEQ multiplex PCR; in TCRdb, only in-frame clones are kept and a portion is missing. In the table there are 42,000 or so clones, 70% to 90% of which are singletons. The sequencing here drew on CD4+ or CD8+ T cells sorted from blood, taken in a trial of the OX40 agonist ivuxolimab. The receptors come from an adult with an advanced solid tumor such as melanoma, head and neck, liver or kidney cancer.

The genes are TRBV6-1 and TRBJ2-7; TRBD1 might be the D (5 bases). The germline V gene encodes CDR1 MNHNS and CDR2 SASEGT. Trimming took off 4 bases at V and 4 bases at J, with 8 bases between the two ends. The CDR3 sequence is 12 residues long. The CDR3 DNA reads as TGTGCCAGCAGTGGACAGTCTTACGAGCAGTACGTC. The encoded protein is CASSGQSYEQYV.

In DNA, the CDR3 is TGTGCCAGCAGCCCCGAGGCCGGGAGCAATCAGCCCCAGCATTTT. Its translation: CASSPEAGSNQPQHF. The rearrangement joins TRBV27 to TRBJ1-5; no firm D call. The germline V gene has CDR1 MNHEY and CDR2 SMNVEV (reference sequence). Deletions cut 6 bases from V and 1 base from J, with 13 bases between. The CDR3 sequence is 15 residues long.

The chain is built from TRBV27 and TRBJ1-1; no clear D. V was shortened by 2 bases and J by 4 bases, with 11 bases between the two germline ends. This CDR3 comprises 14 residues. Germline CDR1 reads MNHEY; CDR2 reads SMNVEV (reference sequence). In DNA form, the CDR3 reads TGTGCCAGCAGTTTAGCCGGACCACCCACTGAAGCTTTCTTT. Residues: CASSLAGPPTEAFF.

The chain combines TRBV16 with TRBJ1-5; no clear D. The V end was cut by 6 bases, the J end by 5 bases, with 17 bases between. The V gene's germline CDR1 is KGHSY and CDR2 FQNENV. This CDR3 has 15 residues. CDR3 amino acids: CASSQRLASYQPQHF. The DNA of the CDR3 is TGTGCCAGCAGTCAGCGCCTGGCGAGTTATCAGCCCCAGCATTTT.

This clone has a single count. This chain joins TRBV10-3 and TRBJ1-2, with 7 bases aligning to TRBD1. Germline V gives CDR1 ENHRY, CDR2 SYGVKD. V was pared by 7 bases and J by 3 bases, with 14 bases of the junction left unmatched. The CDR3 is made up of 16 amino acids. This CDR3 is CAIMFPRGGADYGYTF. The DNA of the CDR3 is TGTGCCATCATGTTTCCTCGAGGGGGCGCGGACTATGGCTACACCTTC.

The chain combines TRBV9 with TRBJ2-2, with 8 bases fitting TRBD2. V dropped 4 bases and J dropped 5; count of bases not matched to a gene: 10. The CDR3 extends over 16 amino acids. Looked up from germline, CDR1 is SGDLS and CDR2 is YYNGEE. CDR3 sequence reads: CASSPGGGPSTGELFF. DNA for the CDR3: TGTGCCAGCAGCCCCGGGGGGGGGCCGTCTACCGGGGAGCTGTTTTTT.

The chain employs TRBV6-1 and TRBJ1-6; D unresolved. V dropped 3 bases and J dropped 7 bases, with 16 bases sitting between them. This CDR3 region has 16 residues. Germline V gives CDR1 MNHNS, CDR2 SASEGT. The CDR3 sequence: CASSDPAWQQNSPLHF. CDR3 DNA: TGTGCCAGCAGTGATCCCGCGTGGCAGCAAAATTCACCCCTCCACTTT.

The rearrangement joins TRBV6-4 to TRBJ1-1; D not certain. Trimming took 0 bases from V and 7 from J, leaving 9 bases between them. The CDR3 runs 13 residues. Germline V gene sequence: CDR1 MRHNA, CDR2 SNTAGT. For the CDR3, the DNA is TGTGCCAGCAGTGACTCTATCGGGGATGAAGCTTTCTTT. Residues: CASSDSIGDEAFF.

The gene calls are TRBV19 and TRBJ1-5, with D possibly being TRBD1 (5 bases). The CDR3 contains 14 residues. V shed 3 bases and J shed 0 bases, with 6 bases lying between them. The germline gives CDR1 LNHDA, CDR2 SQIVND (reference sequence). The DNA of the CDR3 is TGTGCCAGTAGTATTAGGGGTAGCAATCAGCCCCAGCATTTT. It specifies CASSIRGSNQPQHF.

This clone was recorded once. The J gene is TRBJ1-1, the V gene TRBV12-5; 9 nucleotides agree with TRBD1. The CDR3 consists of 15 residues. V lost 0 bases and J lost 5; bases outside the gene matches: 4. In germline, CDR1 is LGHNT, CDR2 FRNRAP. CDR3 nucleotides: TGTGCTAGTGGTTTGGTACAGGGGGCGCGGACTGAAGCTTTCTTT. This codes for CASGLVQGARTEAFF.

The V call is TRBV11-2, the J call TRBJ2-1; D may be TRBD2 (5 bases). The V end was cut by 5 bases, the J end by 4 bases, with 18 bases between. The germline gives CDR1 SGHAT, CDR2 FQNNGV. The CDR3 has 16 residues. CDR3 in amino acids: CASSPRSGIGYNEQFF. In DNA form, the CDR3 reads TGTGCCAGCAGCCCTAGGTCGGGGATCGGGTACAATGAGCAGTTCTTC. Using reference TRBV11-2 and TRBJ2-1 for the parts outside the CDR3, the full variable domain is EAGVAQSPRYKIIEKRQSVAFWCNPISGHATLYWYQQILGQGPKLLIQFQNNGVVDDSQLPKDRFSAERLKGVDSTLKIQPAKLEDSAVYLCASSPRSGIGYNEQFFGPGTRLTVL.

The chain joins TRBV6-4 to TRBJ2-3; 7 bases are a match to TRBD2. Germline V CDR1 and CDR2: MRHNA, SNTAGT. The CDR3 contains 15 residues. With 6 bases clipped from V and 3 bases from J, the junction kept 9 bases outside the gene matches. The CDR3 DNA reads TGTGCCAGCAGAACCAACGGGGAGGGAACAGATACGCAGTATTTT. It codes for CASRTNGEGTDTQYF.

The chain links TRBV2 to TRBJ2-1, with 8 nucleotides matching TRBD2. The CDR3 contains 18 residues. The V gene end was trimmed by 9 bases and the J gene end by 0 bases; junction bases not matched to a gene: 16. CDR1 is SNHLY, CDR2 FYNNEI, per germline. The CDR3 nucleotides read TGTGCCAGTAATGTCCCCTCCATCGCGGGGGGCTCCTACAATGAGCAGTTCTTC. Its translation is CASNVPSIAGGSYNEQFF.

This chain uses TRBV9 with TRBJ2-1; a weak D match, TRBD1 (6 bases). This CDR3 is 13 amino acids long. Germline-derived CDR1 and CDR2 are SGDLS and YYNGEE. The ends were cut back, 4 bases at V and 11 bases at J, with 16 bases in the middle. This CDR3 is CASSPTSQGQQFF. CDR3 in DNA: TGTGCCAGCAGCCCGACCTCACAGGGTCAGCAGTTCTTC.

V usage is TRBV15 and J usage is TRBJ2-7; 8 bases match TRBD2. J lost 5 bases, V lost 0 bases, and 6 bases had no gene match. Looked up from germline, CDR1 is LNHNV and CDR2 is YYDKDF (reference sequence). This CDR3 has 15 residues. CDR3 in DNA: TGTGCCACCAGCAGAGATGCGGGGGGTCCCCACGAGCAGTACGTC. This gives the protein CATSRDAGGPHEQYV.

Details on this clone: Other nucleotide sequences in the sample specify the same CDR3. The V call is TRBV10-2, the J call TRBJ2-2; TRBD1 matches at 9 bases. CDR1 and CDR2 (germline): WSHSY, SAAADI. J was trimmed by 6 bases and V by 6 bases; bases with no gene match: 14. This CDR3 has 17 residues. This CDR3 reads CASSEQGAGAFPGELFF. CDR3 DNA sequence: TGCGCCAGCAGCGAACAGGGGGCGGGGGCCTTCCCCGGGGAGCTGTTTTTT.

The J gene is TRBJ1-5, the V gene TRBV5-5, with D possibly matching TRBD1 (5 bases). Looked up from germline, CDR1 is SGHKS and CDR2 is YYEKEE (reference sequence). The V end lost 3 bases, the J end lost 7 bases, and 14 bases lay between the germline ends. This CDR3 is built from 14 residues. CDR3 residues: CASSYRQGFQPQHF. CDR3 nucleotide sequence: TGTGCCAGCAGCTACAGGCAGGGATTCCAGCCCCAGCATTTT.

This clone was observed once. J is TRBJ2-7 and V is TRBV28; the D gene could be TRBD1 or TRBD2 (5 bases each). Trimming pared 3 bases from V and 11 bases from J, leaving 17 bases between. Germline loops: CDR1 MDHEN, CDR2 SYDVKM. The CDR3 length is 13 residues. The CDR3 reads CASSFGGLAEKYF. CDR3 coding DNA: TGTGCCAGCAGTTTTGGGGGTCTCGCAGAGAAGTACTTC.

V is TRBV4-1 and J is TRBJ2-3; D unresolved. V was pared by 1 base and J by 4 bases, with 6 bases between. The CDR3 loop spans 13 amino acids. The V gene's germline CDR1 is MGHRA and CDR2 YSYEKL. The CDR3 nucleotides are TGCGCCAGCAGCCAAGTGGACGCAGATACGCAGTATTTT. This sequence encodes CASSQVDADTQYF.

The rearrangement uses TRBV27 and TRBJ2-3; D assignment may be TRBD1 or TRBD2 (6 bases each). V lost 0 bases to trimming and J lost 4 bases, with 11 bases between them. Germline loops: CDR1 MNHEY, CDR2 SMNVEV (reference sequence). This CDR3 is built from 15 residues. The CDR3 DNA reads as TGTGCCAGCAGTTTATCGATGGGGGGCGCAGATACGCAGTATTTT. Amino acid sequence: CASSLSMGGADTQYF.